A single sample is the source of the 8 T cell receptor beta chains below, sequenced in a study of OX40 agonist ivuxolimab in advanced cancers. To prepare the library, the immunoSEQ multiplex PCR assay was applied. Entries here come from immuneACCESS through TCRdb and include only in-frame sequences with V and J called. Some clones fail to appear in such tables; in the studies checked, an unresolved V gene covers under half of the shortfall, and the cause of the remainder is unknown. Across this sample there are roughly 140,000 clones, with 94% seen only once. About 0.3% of the sample comes from the top ten. The material sequenced was CD4+ or CD8+ T cells sorted from blood, taken in a trial of the OX40 agonist ivuxolimab. The receptors were gathered from an adult with an advanced solid tumor such as melanoma, head and neck, liver or kidney cancer.

This clone was recorded only once. The chain uses TRBV4-2 and TRBJ2-3; unclear D gene. The germline gives CDR1 LGHNA, CDR2 YNFKEQ. The CDR3 extends over 14 amino acids. The V gene lost 0 bases and the J gene lost 2 bases, with 6 bases spanning the gap. For the CDR3, the DNA is TGTGCCAGCAGCCAAGACTATTACACAGATACGCAGTATTTT. Its protein product is CASSQDYYTDTQYF.

The genes are TRBV5-1 and TRBJ1-1, with 11 bases aligning to TRBD1. J gave up 4 bases and V 3 bases, and 2 bases lay outside the gene matches. Per the germline V gene, CDR1 is SGHRS and CDR2 is YFSETQ. The length of the CDR3 is 14 residues. The CDR3 DNA sequence: TGCGCCAGCAGCTGGGGGACAGGGGGCACTGAAGCTTTCTTT. It encodes CASSWGTGGTEAFF.

This clone occurred a few times. The V call is TRBV7-9, the J call TRBJ1-4; D gene ambiguous. The CDR3 has 15 residues. Germline V gene lookup returns CDR1 SEHNR and CDR2 FQNEAQ (reference sequence). Trimming stripped 7 bases from V and 0 bases from J, with 12 bases between. CDR3 residues: CASNLLRTTNEKLFF. The CDR3 coding sequence is TGTGCCAGCAATCTCCTCAGGACAACTAATGAAAAACTGTTTTTT.

This chain uses TRBV15 with TRBJ1-3; D is unclear. The V and J ends lost 0 bases and 1 base respectively, with 22 bases between them. The germline V gene encodes CDR1 LNHNV and CDR2 YYDKDF (reference sequence). The CDR3 is made up of 20 amino acids. The CDR3 sequence: CATSRDVGEGARRSGNTIYF. The CDR3 DNA follows: TGTGCCACCAGCAGAGATGTCGGGGAGGGTGCCCGACGGTCTGGAAACACCATATATTTT.

This chain uses TRBV7-9 with TRBJ1-5; D ambiguous. The CDR3 totals 15 residues. V lost 5 bases and J lost 4, with 15 bases in between. CDR1 and CDR2 from the germline V gene are SEHNR and FQNEAQ (reference sequence). The CDR3 nucleotides are TGTGCCAGCAGCCTGCAGGAGTACGGAAATCAGCCCCAGCATTTT. It specifies CASSLQEYGNQPQHF.

The rearrangement uses TRBV6-1 and TRBJ2-2; 9 bases fit TRBD1. Trimming cost V 2 bases and J 2 bases; bases outside gene matches: 9. The CDR3 is 18 residues long. Germline values: CDR1 MNHNS, CDR2 SASEGT. CDR3 in DNA: TGTGCCAGCAGTGAAAGACCCCCACAGGGGGCAAACACCGGGGAGCTGTTTTTT. Protein product: CASSERPPQGANTGELFF.

V is TRBV2 and J is TRBJ2-7; D unclear. Germline lookup yields CDR1 SNHLY and CDR2 FYNNEI. Trimming shortened V by 8 bases and J by 3 bases, and 8 bases separated the two germline ends. The CDR3 runs to 11 residues. The CDR3 reads CASARDYEQYF. CDR3 bases: TGTGCCAGCGCCCGCGACTACGAGCAGTACTTC.

The V gene is TRBV7-2, the J gene TRBJ1-6, with TRBD1 as a possible D gene (5 bases). Trimming removed 5 bases from V and 10 bases from J, with 18 bases in between. The CDR3 totals 15 residues. The germline gives CDR1 SGHTA, CDR2 FQGNSA. The CDR3 DNA follows: TGTGCCAGCAGCCTCCCAGGGCAGGCGAAGTCACCCCTCCACTTT. It encodes CASSLPGQAKSPLHF.